This TCR beta chain was obtained from a study of blood T cells in healthy people across ages. Findings of the study overall: Per million T cells, the diversity of TCR beta decreased roughly linearly as age advanced.

This clonotype was seen a handful of times. As yet, its antigen is unknown. Next came a second PCR, run for about 7 to 12 cycles, which used a sample-barcoded 5' primer along with a J-beta primer mix. A template-switch adaptor containing 12 random nucleotides labeled each cDNA molecule. TCRdb called the 5' RACE reads again in MiXCR, with one record for every CDR3 protein. The data contain approximately 800,000 distinct CDR3 sequences, around 25% of them seen just once; the ten biggest clones take up about 3%. Trimming pared 1 base from V and 5 bases from J, leaving 15 bases between. This CDR3 spans 16 amino acids. Germline assignment: CDR1 SGDLS and CDR2 YYNGEE. In addition, the sample was reused for a study of T cells of mothers and their children. That source notes: Mothers gave over 10 million TCR beta CDR3 reads each, and children several million each. Related mother-child pairs showed slightly higher but non-significant overlap than unrelated pairs.

The sequenced sample was blood. The chain employs TRBV9 and TRBJ1-4; weak D call: TRBD1 (6 bases). The TCR was taken from a boy aged 5-17 years in good health. The CDR3 protein is CASSVPFQGRNEKLFF. Here the CDR3 DNA reads TGTGCCAGCAGCGTACCTTTCCAGGGGCGAAATGAAAAACTGTTTTTT.